These 5 T cell receptor beta chains came from one sample sequenced in a study of blood T cell repertoires in COVID-19. TCRdb's copy holds only in-frame clones and misses some; the assay was immunoSEQ multiplex PCR. The sample comprises approximately 430,000 clones, 75% to 90% of which are singletons, and approximately 1.4% rests with the top ten. Sequencing was carried out using peripheral blood. The origin of the receptors is a woman aged 25 to 39 with active or convalescent COVID-19.

Here the CDR3 reads CASTNVPGQGAGGYTF. The CDR3, as DNA: TGTGCCAGCACGAACGTCCCGGGACAGGGGGCGGGTGGCTACACCTTC. The chain combines TRBV2 with TRBJ1-2; 12 nucleotides agree with TRBD1. Germline V gene sequence: CDR1 SNHLY, CDR2 FYNNEI. CDR3 length equals 16 residues. J was trimmed by 7 bases and V by 7 bases; bases with no gene match: 13.

The DNA of the CDR3 is TGTGCCAGCAGCTCCTGGGACTACTCCGAGCAGTTCTTC. It translates to CASSSWDYSEQFF. V gene TRBV7-8 combines with J gene TRBJ2-1; 7 positions agree with TRBD2. Germline CDR1 and CDR2: SGHVS and FQNEAQ. J lost 10 bases, V lost 4 bases, and 7 bases had no gene match. The CDR3 runs to 13 residues.

This rearrangement joins TRBV2 to TRBJ1-2, with 7 bases identical to TRBD1. The CDR3 length is 13 residues. The germline V gene has CDR1 SNHLY and CDR2 FYNNEI. The ends lost 7 bases at V and 8 bases at J; junction bases unmatched: 10. For the CDR3, the DNA is TGTGCCAGCATCGAAGTTCAAGGGGGCGGCTACACCTTC. This gives the protein CASIEVQGGGYTF.

Here the CDR3 reads CASSPEGQNSGNTIYF. DNA for the CDR3: TGTGCCAGCAGCCCAGAAGGACAGAACTCTGGAAACACCATATATTTT. This rearrangement joins TRBV7-9 to TRBJ1-3; TRBD1 might be the D (6 bases). There are 16 residues in the CDR3. Germline V gene lookup returns CDR1 SEHNR and CDR2 FQNEAQ (reference sequence). The V and J ends lost 5 bases and 0 bases respectively, with 14 bases between them.

This clone was seen a handful of times. The chain combines TRBV12-3 or TRBV12-4 with TRBJ1-1, with unresolved D. Trimming took 4 bases from V and 3 from J, leaving 3 bases between them. The CDR3 has 11 residues. The CDR3 spells CASSSYTEAFF. For the CDR3, the DNA is TGTGCCAGCAGTTCGTACACTGAAGCTTTCTTT.